This entry lists 3 T cell receptor beta chains sequenced from one sample in a study of T cell responses to AZD1222 COVID-19 vaccine. Data came from immunoSEQ multiplex PCR; TCRdb stores just in-frame clones and leaves some out. This table has about 140,000 clones, 85% to 90% appearing once. The sequences come from peripheral blood, collected on day 0 of AZD1222 vaccination. The receptor source for this set is an adult in good health.

J is TRBJ1-4 and V is TRBV15; D ambiguous. Germline CDR1 is LNHNV and CDR2 is YYDKDF (reference sequence). The length of the CDR3 is 15 residues. Trimming shortened V by 3 bases and J by 8 bases, and 16 bases separated the two germline ends. The CDR3 reads CATSSTSAHKEKLFF. CDR3 bases: TGTGCCACCAGCAGTACGAGCGCCCATAAGGAAAAACTGTTTTTT. The full variable domain, with the rest looked up from reference TRBV15 and TRBJ1-4, is DAMVIQNPRYQVTQFGKPVTLSCSQTLNHNVMYWYQQKSSQAPKLLFHYYDKDFNNEADTPDNFQSRRPNTSFCFLDIRSPGLGDTAMYLCATSSTSAHKEKLFFGSGTQLSVL.

The chain employs TRBV27 and TRBJ2-3; 9 bases are shared with TRBD1. Germline lookup yields CDR1 MNHEY and CDR2 SMNVEV (reference sequence). V dropped 2 bases and J dropped 6; count of bases not matched to a gene: 3. This CDR3 has 14 residues. The CDR3 DNA sequence: TGTGCCAGCAGTTTAACAGGGGGCTCGGATACGCAGTATTTT. It yields the protein CASSLTGGSDTQYF.

This clone turned up a few times. The gene calls are TRBV19 and TRBJ1-6; D gene unclear. CDR1 and CDR2 (germline): LNHDA, SQIVND (reference sequence). CDR3 length: 15 residues. Trimming removed 4 bases at V and 2 bases at J, with 9 bases between. The CDR3 coding sequence is TGTGCCAGTAGTAGGCAGACTACCTATAATTCACCCCTCCACTTT. It is translated as CASSRQTTYNSPLHF.